This T cell receptor beta chain emerged from a study of blood T cell repertoires in COVID-19. Study at large: The study drew acute and convalescent COVID-19 samples from the United States, Italy and Spain. The analysed material was cDNA or gDNA that came from T cells, B-cell-depleted T cells, or PBMCs.

The Seattle patients, enrolled during active infection, were followed longitudinally. Original methodology: Scientists estimated how many nucleated cells there were by amplifying reference gene primers. The method was immunoSEQ multiplex PCR; TCRdb's version includes in-frame clones alone and lacks a portion of them. V, J and clone size derive from that table, while D and trimming were established from the DNA sequence. Of more than 350,000 clones listed, about 90% are singletons. Trimming shortened V by 5 bases and J by 1 base, and 11 bases separated the two germline ends. The CDR3 runs to 14 residues. Germline CDR1 LNHDA, CDR2 SQIVND (reference sequence).

Sequenced material: peripheral blood. V and J are TRBV19 and TRBJ1-1; D is undetermined. This TCR was sampled from a woman in her twenties or thirties with COVID-19, enrolled during active disease. CDR3: CASSGKTRNTEAFF. DNA for the CDR3: TGTGCCAGTAGTGGTAAGACACGGAACACTGAAGCTTTCTTT.